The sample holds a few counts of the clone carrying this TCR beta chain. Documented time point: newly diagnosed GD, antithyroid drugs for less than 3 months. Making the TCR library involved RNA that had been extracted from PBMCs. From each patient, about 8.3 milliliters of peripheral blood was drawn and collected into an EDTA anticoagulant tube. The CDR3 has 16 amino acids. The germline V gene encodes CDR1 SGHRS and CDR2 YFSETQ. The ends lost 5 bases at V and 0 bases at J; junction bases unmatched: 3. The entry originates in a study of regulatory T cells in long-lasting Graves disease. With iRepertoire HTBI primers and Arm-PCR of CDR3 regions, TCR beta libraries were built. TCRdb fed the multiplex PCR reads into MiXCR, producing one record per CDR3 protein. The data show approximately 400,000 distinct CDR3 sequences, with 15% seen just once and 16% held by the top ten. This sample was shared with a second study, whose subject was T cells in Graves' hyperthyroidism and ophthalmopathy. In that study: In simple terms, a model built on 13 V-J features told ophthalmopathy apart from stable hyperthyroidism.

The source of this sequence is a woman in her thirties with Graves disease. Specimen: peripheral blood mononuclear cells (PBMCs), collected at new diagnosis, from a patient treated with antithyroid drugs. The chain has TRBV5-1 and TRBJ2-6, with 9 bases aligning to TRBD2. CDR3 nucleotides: TGCGCCAGCAGACTAGCGGGCCACTCTGGGGCCAACGTCCTGACTTTC. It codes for CASRLAGHSGANVLTF.